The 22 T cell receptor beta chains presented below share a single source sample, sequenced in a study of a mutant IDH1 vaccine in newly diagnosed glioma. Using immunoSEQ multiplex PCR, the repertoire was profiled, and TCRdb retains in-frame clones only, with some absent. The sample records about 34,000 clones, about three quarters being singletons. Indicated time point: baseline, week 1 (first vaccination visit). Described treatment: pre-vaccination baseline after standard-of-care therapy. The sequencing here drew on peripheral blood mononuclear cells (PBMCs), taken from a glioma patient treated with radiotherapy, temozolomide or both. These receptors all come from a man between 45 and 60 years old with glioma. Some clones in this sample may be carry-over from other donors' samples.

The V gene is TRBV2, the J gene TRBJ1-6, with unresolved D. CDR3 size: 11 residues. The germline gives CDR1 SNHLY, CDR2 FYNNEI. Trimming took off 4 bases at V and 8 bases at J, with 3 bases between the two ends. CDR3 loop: CASSGDSPLHF. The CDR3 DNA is TGTGCCAGCAGTGGGGATTCACCCCTCCACTTT.

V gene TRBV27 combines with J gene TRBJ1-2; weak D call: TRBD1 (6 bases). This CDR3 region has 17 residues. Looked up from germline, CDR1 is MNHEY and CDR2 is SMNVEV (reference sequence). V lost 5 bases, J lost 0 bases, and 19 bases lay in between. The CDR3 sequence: CASSTRTAQRANYGYTF. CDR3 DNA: TGTGCCAGCAGTACCCGGACAGCCCAAAGAGCTAACTATGGCTACACCTTC.

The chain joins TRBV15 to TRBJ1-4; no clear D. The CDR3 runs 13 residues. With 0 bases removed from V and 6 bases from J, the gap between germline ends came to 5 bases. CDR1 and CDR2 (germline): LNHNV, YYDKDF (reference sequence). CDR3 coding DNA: TGTGCCACCAGCAGAGACGTGGATGAAAAACTGTTTTTT. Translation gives CATSRDVDEKLFF. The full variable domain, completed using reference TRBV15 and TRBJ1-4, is DAMVIQNPRYQVTQFGKPVTLSCSQTLNHNVMYWYQQKSSQAPKLLFHYYDKDFNNEADTPDNFQSRRPNTSFCFLDIRSPGLGDTAMYLCATSRDVDEKLFFGSGTQLSVL.

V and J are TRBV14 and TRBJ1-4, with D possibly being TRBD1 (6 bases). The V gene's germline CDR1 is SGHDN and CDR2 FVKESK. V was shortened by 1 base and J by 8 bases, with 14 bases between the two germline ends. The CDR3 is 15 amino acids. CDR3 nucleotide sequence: TGTGCCAGCAGCCAAGGAGGGGGACTGCGGGAAAAACTGTTTTTT. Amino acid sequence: CASSQGGGLREKLFF. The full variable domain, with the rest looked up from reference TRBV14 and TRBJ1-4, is EAGVTQFPSHSVIEKGQTVTLRCDPISGHDNLYWYRRVMGKEIKFLLHFVKESKQDESGMPNNRFLAERTGGTYSTLKVQPAELEDSGVYFCASSQGGGLREKLFFGSGTQLSVL.

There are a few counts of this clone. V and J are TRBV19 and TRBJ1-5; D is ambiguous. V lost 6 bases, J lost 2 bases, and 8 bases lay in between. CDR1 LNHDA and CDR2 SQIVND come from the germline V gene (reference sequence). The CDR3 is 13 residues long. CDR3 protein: CASRNSGNQPQHF. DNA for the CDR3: TGTGCCAGTAGAAACTCGGGCAATCAGCCCCAGCATTTT.

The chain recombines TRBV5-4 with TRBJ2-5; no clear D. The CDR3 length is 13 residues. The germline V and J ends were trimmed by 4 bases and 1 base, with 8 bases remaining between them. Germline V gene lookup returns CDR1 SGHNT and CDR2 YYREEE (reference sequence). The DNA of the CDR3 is TGTGCCAGCAGCATAGCAGGCCAAGAGACCCAGTACTTC. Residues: CASSIAGQETQYF.

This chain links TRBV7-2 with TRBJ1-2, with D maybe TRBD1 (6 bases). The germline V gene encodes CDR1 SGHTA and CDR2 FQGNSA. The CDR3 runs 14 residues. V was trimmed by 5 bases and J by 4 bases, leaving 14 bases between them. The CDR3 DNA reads TGTGCCAGCAGCGCCTCACAGGGTCCCTATGGCTACACCTTC. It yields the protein CASSASQGPYGYTF.

The CDR3 is CASSLEPGVNSPLHF. CDR3 sequence (DNA): TGTGCCAGCAGCTTAGAGCCAGGGGTAAATTCACCCCTCCACTTT. V is TRBV11-2 and J is TRBJ1-6, with a possible D match to TRBD1 (6 bases). CDR1 and CDR2 (germline): SGHAT, FQNNGV. The CDR3 is 15 residues long. V gave up 0 bases and J gave up 7 bases, with 10 bases separating them.

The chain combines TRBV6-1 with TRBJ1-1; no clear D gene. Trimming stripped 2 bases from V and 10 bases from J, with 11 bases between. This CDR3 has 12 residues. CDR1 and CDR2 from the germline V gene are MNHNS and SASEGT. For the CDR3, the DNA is TGTGCCAGCAGTGAAAATGGGCAAGGAGCTTTCTTT. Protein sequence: CASSENGQGAFF.

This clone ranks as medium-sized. CDR3: CAWSIGQGVETQYF. The CDR3 DNA reads TGTGCCTGGAGTATAGGACAGGGAGTGGAGACCCAGTACTTC. The genes are TRBV30 and TRBJ2-5, with TRBD1 matching over 8 bases. In germline, CDR1 is GTSNPN, CDR2 SVGIG (reference sequence). V lost 2 bases to trimming and J lost 5 bases; unmatched junction nucleotides: 7. This CDR3 comprises 14 residues. Full variable domain (rest looked up from reference TRBV30 and TRBJ2-5): SQTIHQWPATLVQPVGSPLSLECTVEGTSNPNLYWYRQAAGRGLQLLFYSVGIGQISSEVPQNLSASRPQDRQFILSSKKLLLSDSGFYLCAWSIGQGVETQYFGPGTRLLVL.

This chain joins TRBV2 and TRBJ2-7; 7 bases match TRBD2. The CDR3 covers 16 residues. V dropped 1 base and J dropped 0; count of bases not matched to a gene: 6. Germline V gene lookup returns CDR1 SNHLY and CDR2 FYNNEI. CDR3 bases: TGTGCCAGCAGTGAAGGGTGGCGGGGGAACTCCTACGAGCAGTACTTC. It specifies CASSEGWRGNSYEQYF. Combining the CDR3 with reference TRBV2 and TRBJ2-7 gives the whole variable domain EPEVTQTPSHQVTQMGQEVILRCVPISNHLYFYWYRQILGQKVEFLVSFYNNEISEKSEIFDDQFSVERPDGSNFTLKIRSTKLEDSAMYFCASSEGWRGNSYEQYFGPGTRLTVT.

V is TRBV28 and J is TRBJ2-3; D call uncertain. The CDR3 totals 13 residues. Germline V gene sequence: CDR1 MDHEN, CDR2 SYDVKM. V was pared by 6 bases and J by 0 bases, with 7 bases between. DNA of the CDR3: TGTGCCAGCAGAGAGGACAGCACAGATACGCAGTATTTT. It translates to CASREDSTDTQYF.

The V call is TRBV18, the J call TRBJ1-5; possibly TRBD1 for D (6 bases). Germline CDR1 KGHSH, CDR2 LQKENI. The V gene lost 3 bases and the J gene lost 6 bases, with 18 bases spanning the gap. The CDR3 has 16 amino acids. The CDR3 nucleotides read TGTGCCAGCTCACCCCAACCATCAGGGGATCTTCAGCCCCAGCATTTT. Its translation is CASSPQPSGDLQPQHF.

The CDR3 spells CASTPPGLLPHEQFF. CDR3 in DNA: TGTGCCAGCACCCCCCCGGGACTCCTCCCACATGAGCAGTTCTTC. The J gene is TRBJ2-1, the V gene TRBV6-5; D may be TRBD2 (6 bases). The CDR3 is made up of 15 amino acids. Trimming stripped 7 bases from V and 8 bases from J, with 21 bases between. The germline CDR1 and CDR2 sequences are MNHEY and SVGAGI.

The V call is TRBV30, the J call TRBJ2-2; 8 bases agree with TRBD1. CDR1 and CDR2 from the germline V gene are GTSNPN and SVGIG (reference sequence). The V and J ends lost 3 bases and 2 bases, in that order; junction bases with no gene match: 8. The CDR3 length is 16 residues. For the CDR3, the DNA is TGTGCCTGGAGCGAGGGGACAGGTCTTAACACCGGGGAGCTGTTTTTT. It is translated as CAWSEGTGLNTGELFF.

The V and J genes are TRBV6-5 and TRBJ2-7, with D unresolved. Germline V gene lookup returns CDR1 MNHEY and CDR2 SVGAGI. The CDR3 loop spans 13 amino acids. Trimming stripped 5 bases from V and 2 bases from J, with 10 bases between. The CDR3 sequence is CASSKVGAYEQYF. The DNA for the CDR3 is TGTGCCAGCAGTAAAGTTGGTGCCTACGAGCAGTACTTC.

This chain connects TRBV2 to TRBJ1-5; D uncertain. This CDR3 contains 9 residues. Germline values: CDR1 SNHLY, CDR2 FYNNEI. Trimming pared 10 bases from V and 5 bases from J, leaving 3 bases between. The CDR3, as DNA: TGTGCCACCCATCAGCCCCAGCATTTT. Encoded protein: CATHQPQHF.

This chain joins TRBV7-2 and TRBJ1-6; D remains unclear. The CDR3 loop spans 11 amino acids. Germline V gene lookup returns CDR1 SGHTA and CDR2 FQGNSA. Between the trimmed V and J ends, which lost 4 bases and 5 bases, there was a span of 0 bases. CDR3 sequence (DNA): TGTGCCAGCAGCTATAATTCACCCCTCCACTTT. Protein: CASSYNSPLHF.

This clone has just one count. For the CDR3, the DNA is TGTGCCAGCAGCGTCTCTGGACACACCACAGATACGCAGTATTTT. As protein: CASSVSGHTTDTQYF. The rearrangement links TRBV9 to TRBJ2-3; D is possibly TRBD1 (5 bases). The V gene's germline CDR1 is SGDLS and CDR2 YYNGEE. The CDR3 contains 15 residues. V lost 2 bases to trimming and J lost 2 bases, with 12 bases between them.

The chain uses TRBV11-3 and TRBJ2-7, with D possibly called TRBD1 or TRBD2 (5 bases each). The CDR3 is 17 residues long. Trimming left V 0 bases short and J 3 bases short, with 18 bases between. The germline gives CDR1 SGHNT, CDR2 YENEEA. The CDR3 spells CASSLDGRWRTLYEQYF. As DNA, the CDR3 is TGTGCCAGCAGCTTAGATGGGCGGTGGAGGACACTCTACGAGCAGTACTTC.

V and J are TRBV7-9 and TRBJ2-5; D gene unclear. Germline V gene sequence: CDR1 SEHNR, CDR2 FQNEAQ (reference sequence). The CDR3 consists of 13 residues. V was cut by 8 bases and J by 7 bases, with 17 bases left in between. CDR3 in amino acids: CASRAPPLGTQYF. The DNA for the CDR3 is TGTGCCAGCCGCGCTCCCCCTTTAGGGACCCAGTACTTC. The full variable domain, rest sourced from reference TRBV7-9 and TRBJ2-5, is DTGVSQNPRHKITKRGQNVTFRCDPISEHNRLYWYRQTLGQGPEFLTYFQNEAQLEKSRLLSDRFSAERPKGSFSTLEIQRTEQGDSAMYLCASRAPPLGTQYFGPGTRLLVL.

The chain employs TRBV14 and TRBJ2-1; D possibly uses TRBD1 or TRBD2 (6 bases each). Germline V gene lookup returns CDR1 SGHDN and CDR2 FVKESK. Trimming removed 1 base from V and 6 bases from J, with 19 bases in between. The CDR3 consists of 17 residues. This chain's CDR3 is CASSQVKGGGLSNEQFF. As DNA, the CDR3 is TGTGCCAGCAGCCAAGTGAAGGGGGGAGGATTGAGCAATGAGCAGTTCTTC.